Below, 6 T cell receptor beta chains from the same sample are listed, as sequenced in a study of cytomegalovirus exposure and HLA in healthy donors. PCR used 60 Vbeta primers and 13 Jbeta primers. Profiling relied on immunoSEQ multiplex PCR, and the TCRdb table lists in-frame clones only, not all of them. Here the sample table reports tens of thousands of clones. Material for sequencing was PBMCs. The receptors were gathered from a male donor in good health and CMV-seropositive.

CDR3 sequence (DNA): TGTGCCAGCAACCTAGAGTCTCTAGGGAGGCTTGAAGCTTTCTTT. Translating it yields CASNLESLGRLEAFF. The chain uses TRBV6-1 and TRBJ1-1; no firm D call. Germline V gives CDR1 MNHNS, CDR2 SASEGT. Between the trimmed V and J ends, which lost 7 bases and 7 bases, there was a span of 22 bases. CDR3 length: 15 amino acids.

The chain has TRBV5-1 and TRBJ2-1, with 10 bases matching TRBD2. Unmatched junction bases numbered 8, after V lost 5 bases and J lost 0 bases. The CDR3 runs 17 residues. Germline lookup yields CDR1 SGHRS and CDR2 YFSETQ. The CDR3 protein is CASRNLAGASSYNEQFF. Written as DNA, the CDR3 is TGCGCCAGCAGAAATCTAGCGGGGGCCAGCTCCTACAATGAGCAGTTCTTC.

V and J are TRBV7-2 and TRBJ1-5, with TRBD1 as a possible D gene (6 bases). V was shortened by 5 bases and J by 7 bases, with 15 bases between the two germline ends. The germline V gene has CDR1 SGHTA and CDR2 FQGNSA. The CDR3 spans 14 residues. CDR3 DNA sequence: TGTGCCAGCAGCATGGGACAAGGAGAGCAGCCCCAGCATTTT. Protein: CASSMGQGEQPQHF. The full variable domain, completed using reference TRBV7-2 and TRBJ1-5, is GAGVSQSPSNKVTEKGKDVELRCDPISGHTALYWYRQSLGQGLEFLIYFQGNSAPDKSGLPSDRFSAERTGGSVSTLTIQRTQQEDSAVYLCASSMGQGEQPQHFGDGTRLSIL.

The chain has TRBV5-1 and TRBJ1-2; D possibly corresponds to TRBD1 (5 bases). Germline V gene data show CDR1 as SGHRS and CDR2 as YFSETQ. The CDR3 extends over 14 amino acids. The germline V and J ends were trimmed by 0 bases and 6 bases, with 12 bases remaining between them. The CDR3 here is CASSLGGTMDGYTF. CDR3 DNA: TGCGCCAGCAGCTTGGGGGGGACTATGGATGGCTACACCTTC.

For this clone: One end of the junction is discordant with germline, which a read error may explain. The V call is TRBV7-7, the J call TRBJ2-3; 7 nucleotides line up with TRBD1. The CDR3 has 15 amino acids. The germline V gene has CDR1 SSHAT and CDR2 FNYEAQ (reference sequence). The CDR3 DNA reads TGTGCTAGCAGCATCGGACAGGAGGGCACAGATACGCAGTATTTT. It encodes CASSIGQEGTDTQYF.

The chain joins TRBV5-1 to TRBJ1-1; maybe TRBD1 (5 bases). V lost 4 bases to trimming and J lost 5 bases, with 15 bases between them. Germline V gene data show CDR1 as SGHRS and CDR2 as YFSETQ. The CDR3 has 14 amino acids. CDR3 DNA sequence: TGCGCCAGCAGCATCTCAAGGGGAAGAACTGAAGCTTTCTTT. Translated: CASSISRGRTEAFF.